These T cell receptor beta chains were read from a single sample in a study of T cell responses to AZD1222 COVID-19 vaccine. The assay was immunoSEQ multiplex PCR, and TCRdb's table has in-frame clones only and misses some. The sample comprises about 93,000 clones, roughly 91% of which are singletons, and approximately 2.8% rests with the top ten. Source: peripheral blood, taken on day 0 of MenACWY control vaccination. The receptors shown here come from an adult in good health. CDR3s include the opening cysteine and the closing phenylalanine or tryptophan. The D gene is left open where the match is weak. Clone sizes are given selectively: once, few, many, or a class where the clone is expanded.

V gene	D gene	clone size	J gene	CDR3 protein	CDR3 DNA
TRBV19	NA	NA	TRBJ2-2	CASSTTDYTGELFF	TGTGCCAGTAGTACAACAGATTACACCGGGGAGCTGTTTTTT
TRBV4-2	NA	NA	TRBJ1-5	CASSQVMNQPQHF	TGTGCCAGCAGCCAAGTGATGAATCAGCCCCAGCATTTT
TRBV4-1	NA	NA	TRBJ2-7	CASSPPNREQYF	TGCGCCAGCAGCCCCCCTAATCGCGAGCAGTACTTC
TRBV4-2	NA	NA	TRBJ1-1	CASSQDLLGDTEAFF	TGTGCCAGCAGCCAAGATCTCCTCGGAGACACTGAAGCTTTCTTT
TRBV4-3	TRBD2	NA	TRBJ2-3	CASSQGGGGRKDTQYF	TGCGCCAGCAGCCAAGGTGGCGGGGGGCGGAAAGATACGCAGTATTTT
TRBV5-1	TRBD2	NA	TRBJ2-5	CASSDRRGLAGLGETQYF	TGCGCCAGCAGCGACCGAAGAGGGCTAGCGGGGTTGGGAGAGACCCAGTACTTC
TRBV5-6	TRBD1	NA	TRBJ2-7	CASSFGTGGDEQYF	TGTGCCAGCAGCTTTGGGACAGGGGGCGACGAGCAGTACTTC
TRBV6-2/TRBV6-3	NA	NA	TRBJ1-5	CASSLQAGYQPQHF	TGTGCCAGCAGCCTCCAGGCGGGCTATCAGCCCCAGCATTTT
TRBV6-5	NA	NA	TRBJ1-6	CASSLDRLSPLHF	TGTGCCAGCAGTCTTGACAGGCTTTCACCCCTCCACTTT
TRBV19	NA	NA	TRBJ2-1	CASSIIERQSREQFF	TGTGCCAGTAGTATAATTGAGAGACAATCCCGTGAGCAGTTCTTC
TRBV27	TRBD2	NA	TRBJ2-3	CASRRDLADGTDTQYF	TGTGCCAGCAGGCGAGACCTAGCGGATGGCACAGATACGCAGTATTTT
TRBV15	NA	NA	TRBJ1-2	CATSRDPLGYGYTF	TGTGCCACCAGCAGAGATCCTTTAGGGTATGGCTACACCTTC
TRBV19	TRBD2	NA	TRBJ2-3	CASSRGAGATSTDTQYF	TGTGCCAGTAGTCGGGGAGCGGGGGCCACTAGCACAGATACGCAGTATTTT
TRBV6-2/TRBV6-3	TRBD1	once	TRBJ1-6	CASSSGQRDSPLHF	TGTGCCAGCAGTTCGGGACAGCGAGATTCACCCCTCCACTTT
TRBV7-9	NA	NA	TRBJ2-1	CASSLGVGGPTYNEQFF	TGTGCCAGCAGCTTAGGGGTTGGGGGCCCTACCTACAATGAGCAGTTCTTC
TRBV19	NA	NA	TRBJ1-2	CASKLPGGGSAGYTF	TGTGCCAGTAAGCTGCCTGGAGGGGGTTCGGCTGGCTACACCTTC
TRBV4-3	NA	NA	TRBJ2-7	CASSQDSTWGYEQYF	TGCGCCAGCAGCCAAGACTCCACGTGGGGATACGAGCAGTACTTC
TRBV7-2	TRBD2	NA	TRBJ2-7	CASSYLAVYEQYF	TGTGCCAGCAGCTACCTAGCGGTCTACGAGCAGTACTTC
TRBV6-5	NA	NA	TRBJ1-5	CASTQDGTYQPQHF	TGTGCCAGCACCCAGGACGGGACATATCAGCCCCAGCATTTT
TRBV3-1/TRBV3-2	NA	NA	TRBJ1-1	CASSFERRMNTEAFF	TGTGCCAGCAGTTTCGAACGGAGGATGAACACTGAAGCTTTCTTT
TRBV19	NA	NA	TRBJ1-6	CASSIAQGESPLHF	TGTGCCAGTAGTATAGCACAGGGCGAATCACCCCTCCACTTT
TRBV2	NA	once	TRBJ1-5	CASRVDGNNQPQHF	TGTGCCAGCAGGGTCGATGGGAATAATCAGCCCCAGCATTTT
TRBV5-5	NA	few	TRBJ2-7	CASSSAGGGLYEQYF	TGTGCCAGCAGCTCGGCCGGGGGTGGATTGTACGAGCAGTACTTC
TRBV10-3	NA	NA	TRBJ1-4	CAIRSGRNLNEKLFF	TGTGCCATCAGAAGTGGGCGGAACCTTAATGAAAAACTGTTTTTT
TRBV6-5	NA	few	TRBJ1-1	CASSYTGWDTEAFF	TGTGCCAGCAGTTACACAGGGTGGGACACTGAAGCTTTCTTT
TRBV25-1	NA	NA	TRBJ1-2	CASRGGGRGYGYTF	TGTGCCAGCAGAGGAGGAGGCAGGGGCTATGGCTACACCTTC
TRBV3-1/TRBV3-2	NA	NA	TRBJ2-1	CASSLWGESEQFF	TGTGCCAGCAGCCTATGGGGCGAATCTGAGCAGTTCTTC
TRBV7-2	TRBD1	NA	TRBJ2-1	CASSWDRGNYNEQFF	TGTGCCAGCAGCTGGGACAGGGGGAATTACAATGAGCAGTTCTTC
TRBV7-8	TRBD2	few	TRBJ2-5	CASSSLAGGLGETQYF	TGTGCCAGCAGCTCATTAGCGGGGGGTCTCGGGGAGACCCAGTACTTC
TRBV12-3/TRBV12-4	NA	NA	TRBJ1-4	CASSLEAEKLFF	TGTGCCAGCAGTTTAGAGGCCGAAAAACTGTTTTTT
TRBV5-1	TRBD1	NA	TRBJ1-2	CASSPEPDRGPTF	TGCGCCAGCAGCCCGGAGCCCGACAGGGGGCCCACCTTC
TRBV29-1	TRBD1	NA	TRBJ1-2	CSVEEQGVIKGYTF	TGCAGCGTTGAAGAACAGGGGGTCATCAAGGGCTACACCTTC
TRBV24-1	NA	NA	TRBJ2-5	CATSAVDRYQETQYF	TGTGCCACCAGTGCCGTTGACAGGTACCAAGAGACCCAGTACTTC
TRBV7-3	TRBD2	NA	TRBJ2-2	CASSPPGRGESRNTGELFF	TGTGCCAGCAGCCCGCCCGGGCGGGGGGAATCTAGGAACACCGGGGAGCTGTTTTTT
TRBV28	NA	NA	TRBJ1-5	CASIGVSQPQHF	TGTGCCAGCATTGGAGTTTCTCAGCCCCAGCATTTT
TRBV7-2	TRBD2	NA	TRBJ2-7	CASSLDGRTSGGTSYEQYF	TGTGCCAGCAGCTTAGACGGGAGGACTAGCGGGGGGACCTCCTACGAGCAGTACTTC
TRBV30	NA	NA	TRBJ2-3	CAWSPNGVYRGRPRDTDTQYF	TGTGCCTGGAGTCCAAACGGGGTATACCGGGGGCGCCCGAGGGACACAGATACGCAGTATTTT
TRBV4-1	TRBD1	NA	TRBJ1-5	CASSQVRTGDEPQHF	TGCGCCAGCAGCCAAGTTCGGACAGGCGACGAGCCCCAGCATTTT
TRBV9	NA	NA	TRBJ1-6	CASSPFTTGYNSPLHF	TGTGCCAGCAGCCCGTTCACGACAGGCTATAATTCACCCCTCCACTTT
TRBV19	NA	once	TRBJ2-3	CATTNTDTQYF	TGTGCCACCACAAACACAGATACGCAGTATTTT
TRBV7-6	TRBD1	NA	TRBJ1-1	CASSLVRQGITEAFF	TGTGCCAGCAGCTTAGTTCGACAGGGAATTACTGAAGCTTTCTTT
TRBV27	NA	NA	TRBJ2-1	CASSRPVNEQFF	TGTGCCAGCAGTCGGCCGGTCAATGAGCAGTTCTTC
TRBV5-8	TRBD1	few	TRBJ1-2	CASSPRRQGGYGYTF	TGTGCCAGCAGCCCCCGCCGACAGGGGGGCTATGGCTACACCTTC
TRBV7-3	NA	NA	TRBJ2-5	CASSGTIQETQYF	TGTGCCAGCAGCGGGACAATTCAAGAGACCCAGTACTTC
TRBV28	NA	NA	TRBJ2-7	CASSFGVRRYEQYF	TGTGCCAGCAGTTTTGGGGTCCGTCGCTACGAGCAGTACTTC
TRBV6-5	TRBD1	NA	TRBJ1-2	CASSRPGTGVYGYTF	TGTGCCAGCAGTCGTCCCGGGACAGGGGTCTATGGCTACACCTTC
TRBV12-5	NA	NA	TRBJ1-1	CASGLVGFGEAFF	TGTGCTAGTGGTTTGGTAGGGTTCGGCGAAGCTTTCTTT
TRBV27	TRBD2	NA	TRBJ2-1	CASSPGLAGPSSYNEQFF	TGTGCCAGCAGCCCTGGACTAGCGGGGCCTAGCTCCTACAATGAGCAGTTCTTC
TRBV27	NA	NA	TRBJ1-5	CASRWGGAKFNQPQHF	TGTGCCAGCAGGTGGGGGGGGGCTAAATTCAATCAGCCCCAGCATTTT